This TCR beta chain was obtained from a study of yellow fever vaccine responses in identical twins. V was clipped by 1 base and J by 0 bases, with 7 bases between them. From germline, CDR1 is SGHAT and CDR2 FQDESV (reference sequence). The CDR3 sequence is 15 residues long. TCRdb called the RT-PCR reads again in MiXCR, with one record for every CDR3 protein. The sample holds 5,700 or so distinct CDR3 sequences, 65% to 85% seen once. This material consisted of T cells from blood (PBMCs), unsorted or a sorted subset (not recorded which), taken before or after yellow fever vaccination (not recorded which). This chain connects TRBV11-1 to TRBJ2-1; TRBD1 is a possible D gene (6 bases). This TCR was recovered from a woman under 30 who received the yellow fever vaccine. The CDR3 coding sequence is TGTGCCAGCAGCTTAGTAGGGGGCTCCTACAATGAGCAGTTCTTC. Protein: CASSLVGGSYNEQFF.